The T cell receptor (beta chain) under discussion was sequenced for a study of T-cell memory formation after mild COVID-19 (dated by TCRdb to the early 2020s). The study in broad terms: Most TCR sequence clusters were specific to one of the two donors. In a couple of donors, T-cell clones that expanded and contracted after mild COVID-19 were followed by sequencing TCRalpha and TCRbeta repertoires longitudinally. The cohort comprised two young, previously healthy adult volunteers, one female and one male.

The CDR3 covers 16 residues, taking in both the cysteine and the phenylalanine. Only the CDR3 DNA is retained, 48 bases long and in frame from the first base. The germline V gene encodes CDR1 LGHDT and CDR2 YNNKEL (reference sequence). The junction carries 15 bases between V and J, which are trimmed by 4 bases and 1 base respectively. Ficoll-Paque density gradient centrifugation was the method used to isolate PBMCs. This clonotype was counted at least ten times. Its antigen remains unidentified. Base qualities are not at hand, and no much larger clone is one base apart. The instrument given in TCRdb is Illumina NovaSeq 6000. TCRalpha and TCRbeta cDNA libraries were built by 5'RACE with constant-segment primers, adding sample barcodes and unique molecular identifiers. Trizol reagent was used to extract RNA from every sample. Library amplification was performed in two PCR steps, and a second sample barcode and Illumina TruSeq adapters were introduced in the second step. Sequencing of the libraries was done on an Illumina NovaSeq, producing 2 x 150 bp paired-end reads. In the paper's pipeline: Reads were demultiplexed and collapsed into UMI-guided consensus sequences with migec v1.2.7. Using mixcr v2.1.11, the UMI consensuses were aligned to TRA and TRB V and J templates and assembled into clonotypes. Expanded or contracted clonotypes were those called significant by both edgeR and NoisET, with noise models trained on biological replicates. For edgeR calls, a false discovery rate-adjusted p below 0.01 and a log2 fold-change threshold of 1 were applied. As an exploratory analysis of dynamics, PCA with hierarchical clustering was applied to max-normalized trajectories of the 1000 most abundant clonotypes. Separately sequenced CD4+ and CD8+ repertoires were used to assign the CD4 or CD8 phenotype of responding clones. Through fastp at Q25 and MiXCR, TCRdb rebuilt clones from the public reads, retaining in-frame beta chains. CDR3 protein duplicates are merged, each entry listing the most common genes and DNA. The V and J calls shown here were made by TCRdb, not taken from the authors' results. The sample contains a few hundred thousand distinct CDR3 sequences, 14% of them found a single time. The ten largest clonotypes hold roughly 21% of the sample.

Points the paper makes about the study in general: Only two mild cases were covered by the study, and larger cohorts that include severe cases with pre-infection samples were considered necessary. Whether the second-wave clones peaking on day 37 were SARS-CoV-2 specific was not confirmed. Contracting CD4+ clones were found mainly in CM and EM memory subsets, while CD8+ clones were enriched in EMRA. From day 15 to 85, contracting clones showed balanced CD4/CD8 phenotypes, whereas a second wave of clones that expanded from day 15 to 37 leaned towards CD4+. Some responding clones were detected in pre-infection memory, suggesting pre-existing cross-reactive memory T cells joined the SARS-CoV-2 response.

The receptor was isolated from a man younger than 30 who had mild COVID-19 (a few samples of this study predate the infection). The sample titles of this study are shuffled in the database, so cell type and time point are left out; the donor was told from shared clones. The sample taken for sequencing was PBMCs or a T cell subset sorted from them (not recorded which). The V and J genes are TRBV3-1 and TRBJ2-3, with a tentative D gene TRBD1 over 5 matching bases. The nucleotides are TGTGCCAGCAGCCCCCCCCCTACCAGGGGCACAGATACGCAGTATTTT. Translated, this is CASSPPPTRGTDTQYF.